This paragraph reports one T cell receptor beta chain. The V and J ends lost 3 bases and 0 bases respectively, with 11 bases between them. This CDR3 comprises 15 residues. Germline V gene lookup returns CDR1 ENHRY and CDR2 SYGVKD. The data were taken from a study of blood T cell repertoires in COVID-19. Generated by immunoSEQ multiplex PCR, the TCRdb table keeps only in-frame clones and is missing some. This table holds around 180,000 clones, around 79% found once. The V call is TRBV10-3, the J call TRBJ1-2; the D gene is possibly TRBD1 (5 bases). This TCR was sampled from a man aged 55 to 70 with active or convalescent COVID-19. Sequencing was carried out using peripheral blood. This CDR3 is CAISEGAAANYGYTF. DNA for the CDR3: TGTGCCATCAGTGAAGGGGCAGCTGCTAACTATGGCTACACCTTC.